The present TCR beta chain was sequenced within a study of CD8 T cells in ankylosing spondylitis. Regarding this clonotype: What it binds is not known.

TCRdb itself ran the 5' RACE reads through MiXCR, one entry per CDR3 protein. The sample carries about 420,000 distinct CDR3 sequences, 20% to 25% recorded once. Trimming took 0 bases from V and 11 from J, leaving 19 bases between them. This CDR3 comprises 15 residues. The V gene's germline CDR1 is MGHRA and CDR2 YSYEKL. Regarding the study as a whole: Previously reported in reactive arthritis synovial fluid and blood were some of the motif variants. There was reportedly significant enrichment of clones that were disease-linked in matched ankylosing spondylitis synovial fluid. A TCR beta motif of about 8 highly homologous variants seemed to mark ankylosing spondylitis blood.

The rearrangement uses TRBV4-1 and TRBJ1-1; no clear D gene. The sample taken for sequencing was blood, either unsorted or a sorted T cell fraction (not recorded which). This receptor was taken from a male donor with ankylosing spondylitis. This CDR3 reads CASSQETSLGPMAFF. In DNA, the CDR3 is TGCGCCAGCAGCCAAGAAACGAGCCTGGGTCCAATGGCTTTCTTT.